What follows describes a single T cell receptor beta chain. Its antigen is as yet unknown. This sample stems from a study of lymphopenia after photon versus proton radiotherapy. Regarding the study as a whole: Oligoclonal CD8+ Temra expansion after nadir drove photon patients' diversity drop. Photon-treated patients lost naive T cells and TCR diversity; proton-treated stayed stable. Authors raise, but do not show, better survival with proton therapy.

Only in-frame clones appear in the TCRdb table, and some are missing; sequencing was by immunoSEQ multiplex PCR. The data contain tens of thousands of clones, roughly 90% of them singletons. This CDR3 is 13 amino acids long. Trimming removed 1 base from V and 9 bases from J, with 10 bases in between. Germline CDR1 is SGHNT and CDR2 is YENEEA. This receptor was taken from a woman aged 35 to 49 with cholangiocarcinoma. The sample here was peripheral blood, taken from a patient treated with photon-based radiotherapy. V is TRBV11-3 and J is TRBJ2-1, with D tentatively TRBD1 (5 bases). The CDR3 spells CASSLVSRAEQFF. In DNA form, the CDR3 reads TGTGCCAGCAGCTTAGTATCCAGGGCTGAGCAGTTCTTC.